The clone carrying this T cell receptor (beta chain) was counted only a few times. Its specificity is unknown. This entry belongs to a study of blood T cells in healthy people across ages. Study findings and constraints: With naive T cell percentage, TCR beta diversity showed a strong correlation.

Then a second PCR, running about 6 to 12 cycles, was carried out with a sample-barcoded 5' primer and a J-beta primer mix. Each cDNA molecule was tagged by a template-switch adaptor that had 12 random nucleotides. TCRdb re-called the 5' RACE reads with MiXCR, one entry per CDR3 protein. The sample gives 650,000 to 800,000 distinct CDR3 sequences, roughly 44% of which show up once; approximately 19% is in the top ten. Sequencing was carried out using blood. The receptor's source is a man aged 55 to 69 in good health.

This CDR3 reads CSVEDRGNTDTQYF. The CDR3, as DNA: TGCAGCGTAGAGGACAGGGGAAACACAGATACGCAGTATTTT. The V gene is TRBV29-1, the J gene TRBJ2-3, with 9 nucleotides matching TRBD1. The CDR3 sequence is 14 residues long. V gave up 6 bases and J gave up 2 bases; unmatched junction bases: 6. CDR1 and CDR2 from the germline V gene are SQVTM and ANQGSEA.